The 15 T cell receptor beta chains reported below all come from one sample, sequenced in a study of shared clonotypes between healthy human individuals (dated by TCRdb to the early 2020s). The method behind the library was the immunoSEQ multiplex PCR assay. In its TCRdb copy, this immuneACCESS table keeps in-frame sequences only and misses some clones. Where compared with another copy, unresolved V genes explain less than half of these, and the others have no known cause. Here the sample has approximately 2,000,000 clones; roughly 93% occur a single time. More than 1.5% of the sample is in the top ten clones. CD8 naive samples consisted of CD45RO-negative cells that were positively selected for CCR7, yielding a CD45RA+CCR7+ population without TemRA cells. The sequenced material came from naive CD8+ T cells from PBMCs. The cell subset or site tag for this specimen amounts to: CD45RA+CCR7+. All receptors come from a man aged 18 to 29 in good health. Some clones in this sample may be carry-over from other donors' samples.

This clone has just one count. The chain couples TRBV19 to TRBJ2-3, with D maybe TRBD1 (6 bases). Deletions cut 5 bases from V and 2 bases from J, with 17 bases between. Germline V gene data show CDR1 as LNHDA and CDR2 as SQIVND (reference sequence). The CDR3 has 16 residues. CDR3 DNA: TGTGCCAGTAGTGTGGACAGTTCCCCTGACACAGATACGCAGTATTTT. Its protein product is CASSVDSSPDTDTQYF.

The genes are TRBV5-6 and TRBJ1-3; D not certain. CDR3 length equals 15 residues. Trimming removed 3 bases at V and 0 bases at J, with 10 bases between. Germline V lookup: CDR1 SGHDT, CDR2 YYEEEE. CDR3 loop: CASSSRPVSGNTIYF. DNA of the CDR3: TGTGCCAGCAGCTCCCGCCCAGTCTCTGGAAACACCATATATTTT. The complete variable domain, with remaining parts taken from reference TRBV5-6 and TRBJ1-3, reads DAGVTQSPTHLIKTRGQQVTLRCSPKSGHDTVSWYQQALGQGPQFIFQYYEEEERQRGNFPDRFSGHQFPNYSSELNVNALLLGDSALYLCASSSRPVSGNTIYFGEGSWLTVV.

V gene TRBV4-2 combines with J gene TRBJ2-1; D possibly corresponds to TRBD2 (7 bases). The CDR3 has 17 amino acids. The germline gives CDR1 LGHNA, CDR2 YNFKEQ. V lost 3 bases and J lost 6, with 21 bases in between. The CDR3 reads CASSHPGGGRTGNEQFF. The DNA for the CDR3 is TGTGCCAGCAGCCATCCTGGGGGGGGCAGGACGGGCAATGAGCAGTTCTTC.

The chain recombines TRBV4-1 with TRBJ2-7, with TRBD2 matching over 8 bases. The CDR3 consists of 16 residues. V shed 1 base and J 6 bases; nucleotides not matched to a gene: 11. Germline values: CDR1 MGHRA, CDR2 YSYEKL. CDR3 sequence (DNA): TGCGCCAGCAGCCAAGTTTGGCGGGAGGAAACGGGCGAGCAGTACTTC. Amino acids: CASSQVWREETGEQYF.

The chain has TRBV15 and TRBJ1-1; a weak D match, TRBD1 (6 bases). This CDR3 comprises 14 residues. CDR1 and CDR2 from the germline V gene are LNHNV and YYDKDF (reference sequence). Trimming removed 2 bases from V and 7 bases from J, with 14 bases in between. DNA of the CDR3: TGTGCCACCAGCAGATTAAGGTTACAGGGTGAAGCTTTCTTT. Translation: CATSRLRLQGEAFF.

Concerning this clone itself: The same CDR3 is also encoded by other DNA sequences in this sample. This CDR3 is CASSLGGEAFF. The CDR3 coding sequence is TGCGCCAGCAGCTTGGGAGGGGAAGCTTTCTTT. The chain recombines TRBV5-1 with TRBJ1-1; D unclear. The V and J ends lost 0 bases and 8 bases respectively, with 5 bases between them. The germline CDR1 and CDR2 sequences are SGHRS and YFSETQ. The CDR3 runs to 11 residues.

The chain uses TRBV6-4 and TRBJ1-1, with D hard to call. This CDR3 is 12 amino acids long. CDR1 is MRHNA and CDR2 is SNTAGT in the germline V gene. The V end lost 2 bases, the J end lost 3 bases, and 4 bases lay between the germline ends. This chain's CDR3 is CASSDGDTEAFF. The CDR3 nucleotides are TGTGCCAGCAGTGACGGGGACACTGAAGCTTTCTTT.

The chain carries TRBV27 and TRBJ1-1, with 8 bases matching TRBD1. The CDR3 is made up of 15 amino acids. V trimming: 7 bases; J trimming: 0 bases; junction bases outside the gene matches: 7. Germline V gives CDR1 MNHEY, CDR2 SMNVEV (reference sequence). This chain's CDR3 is CASIYSRGLNTEAFF. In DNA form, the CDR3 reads TGTGCCAGCATCTATTCCAGGGGGCTGAACACTGAAGCTTTCTTT.

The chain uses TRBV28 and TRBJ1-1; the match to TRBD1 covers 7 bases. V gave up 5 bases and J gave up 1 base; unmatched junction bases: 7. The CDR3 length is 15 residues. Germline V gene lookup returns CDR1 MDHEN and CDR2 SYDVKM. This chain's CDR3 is CASSSAGGENTEAFF. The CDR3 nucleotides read TGTGCCAGCAGTAGCGCAGGGGGTGAGAACACTGAAGCTTTCTTT.

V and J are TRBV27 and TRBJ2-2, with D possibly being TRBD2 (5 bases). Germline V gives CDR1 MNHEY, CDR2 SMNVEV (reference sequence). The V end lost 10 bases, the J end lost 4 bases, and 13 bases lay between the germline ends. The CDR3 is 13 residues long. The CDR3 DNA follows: TGTGCCACCTCCGAGGGCCGCACCGGGGAGCTGTTTTTT. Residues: CATSEGRTGELFF.

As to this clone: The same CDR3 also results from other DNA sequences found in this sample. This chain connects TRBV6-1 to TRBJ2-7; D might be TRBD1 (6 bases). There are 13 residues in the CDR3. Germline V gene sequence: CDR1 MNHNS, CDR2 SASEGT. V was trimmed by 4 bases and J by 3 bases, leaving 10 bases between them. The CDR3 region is CASSAGQNYEQYF. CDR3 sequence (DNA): TGTGCCAGCAGTGCGGGACAAAACTACGAGCAGTACTTC.

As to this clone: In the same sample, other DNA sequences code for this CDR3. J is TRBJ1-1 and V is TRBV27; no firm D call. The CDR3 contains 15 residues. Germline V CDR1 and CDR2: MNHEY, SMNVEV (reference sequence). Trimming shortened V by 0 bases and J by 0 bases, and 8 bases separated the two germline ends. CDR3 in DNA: TGTGCCAGCAGTTTATCGCGGACGGTGAACACTGAAGCTTTCTTT. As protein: CASSLSRTVNTEAFF.

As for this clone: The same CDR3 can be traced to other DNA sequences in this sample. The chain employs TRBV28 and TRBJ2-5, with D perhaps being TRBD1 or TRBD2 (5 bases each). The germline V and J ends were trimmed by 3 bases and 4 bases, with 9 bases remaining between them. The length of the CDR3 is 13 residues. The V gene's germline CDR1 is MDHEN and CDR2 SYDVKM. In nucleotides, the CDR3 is TGTGCCAGCAGTTTGAGGGGCGGAGAGACCCAGTACTTC. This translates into CASSLRGGETQYF.

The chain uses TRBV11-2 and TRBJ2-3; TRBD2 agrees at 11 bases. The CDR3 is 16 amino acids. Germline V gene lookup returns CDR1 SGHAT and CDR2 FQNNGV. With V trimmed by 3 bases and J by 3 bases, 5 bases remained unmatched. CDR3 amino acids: CASSFASGRYTDTQYF. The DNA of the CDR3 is TGTGCCAGCAGCTTTGCTAGCGGGAGGTATACAGATACGCAGTATTTT. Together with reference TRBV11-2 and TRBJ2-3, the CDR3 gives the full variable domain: EAGVAQSPRYKIIEKRQSVAFWCNPISGHATLYWYQQILGQGPKLLIQFQNNGVVDDSQLPKDRFSAERLKGVDSTLKIQPAKLEDSAVYLCASSFASGRYTDTQYFGPGTRLTVL.

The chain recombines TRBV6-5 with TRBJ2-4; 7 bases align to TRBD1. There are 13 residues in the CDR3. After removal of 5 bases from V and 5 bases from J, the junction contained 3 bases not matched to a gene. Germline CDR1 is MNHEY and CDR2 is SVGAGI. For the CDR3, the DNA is TGTGCCAGCAGTGAAGGACAGGAAAACATTCAGTACTTC. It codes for CASSEGQENIQYF.